The source of this TCR beta chain is a study of blood T cell repertoires in COVID-19. Study as a whole: T cells, B-cell-depleted T cells, or PBMCs provided the cDNA or gDNA that served as material.

Produced via immunoSEQ multiplex PCR; TCRdb's table is partial and in-frame only. The sample has around 310,000 clones; 90% are singletons. The CDR3 runs to 12 residues. CDR1 and CDR2 from the germline V gene are SGHDT and YYEEEE. A remark on this clone: The junction does not match germline at one end; this may be a read error.

This chain uses TRBV5-6 with TRBJ1-3; D not resolved. The TCR comes from a woman in her 40s with COVID-19, enrolled during active disease. Sequenced sample: peripheral blood. This CDR3 reads CAGSREGNTIYF. The DNA for the CDR3 is TGTGCCGGCAGCCGGGAAGGAAACACCATATATTTT. Together with reference TRBV5-6 and TRBJ1-3, the CDR3 gives the full variable domain: DAGVTQSPTHLIKTRGQQVTLRCSPKSGHDTVSWYQQALGQGPQFIFQYYEEEERQRGNFPDRFSGHQFPNYSSELNVNALLLGDSALYLCAGSREGNTIYFGEGSWLTVV.